The rows below give T cell receptor beta chains drawn from one sample of a study of regulatory T cells in long-lasting Graves disease. TCRdb used MiXCR to reprocess the multiplex PCR reads, holding one entry per CDR3 protein. Of about 500,000 distinct CDR3 sequences in the sample, around 12% were seen once. These data were also filed under a second study, of T cells in Graves' hyperthyroidism and ophthalmopathy.

The material sequenced was peripheral blood mononuclear cells (PBMCs), taken at new diagnosis, from a patient treated with antithyroid drugs. The origin of the receptors is a woman aged 25 to 39 with Graves disease. CDR3s include the opening cysteine and the closing phenylalanine or tryptophan. D genes are given only for firm matches. Rows give clone size only sometimes, using once, few, many, or a class for an expanded clone.

j_call | d_call | clone_size | v_call | cdr3_aa | cdr3_nt
TRBJ2-7 | - | many | TRBV10-3 | CAIGGSSYEQYF | TGTGCCATCGGGGGGAGCTCCTACGAGCAGTACTTC
TRBJ1-1 | - | - | TRBV4-1 | CASSRVPDTEAFF | TGCGCCAGCAGCCGAGTCCCTGACACTGAAGCTTTCTTT
TRBJ1-1 | - | many | TRBV18 | CASSPPILFCTDTEAFF | TGTGCCAGCTCACCACCTATTTTATTTTGCACGGACACTGAAGCTTTCTTT
TRBJ2-3 | - | few | TRBV4-1 | CASSHALGNQGGMGATDTQYF | TGCGCCAGCAGCCACGCCTTGGGGAATCAAGGAGGAATGGGGGCCACAGATACGCAGTATTTT
TRBJ1-1 | - | - | TRBV20-1 | CSARDGRRNTEAFF | TGCAGTGCTAGAGACGGGAGACGGAACACTGAAGCTTTCTTT
TRBJ1-1 | - | few | TRBV6-1 | CASSLQDMNTEAFF | TGTGCCAGCAGCTTACAGGACATGAACACTGAAGCTTTCTTT
TRBJ2-4 | - | many | TRBV6-1 | CASSQGGIGSPRGNIQYF | TGTGCCAGCAGTCAGGGTGGCATCGGCAGCCCCCGGGGAAACATTCAGTACTTC
TRBJ1-5 | - | few | TRBV4-1 | CASSQHPLRQPQHF | TGCGCCAGCAGCCAACATCCCTTGCGGCAGCCCCAGCATTTT
TRBJ2-5 | - | many | TRBV7-2 | CASSLFGTGQETQYF | TGTGCCAGCAGCTTATTCGGGACTGGTCAAGAGACCCAGTACTTC
TRBJ2-2 | TRBD2 | - | TRBV7-9 | CASSSLLAGVSGELFF | TGTGCCAGCAGCTCACTACTAGCGGGAGTTTCCGGGGAGCTGTTTTTT
TRBJ2-5 | - | many | TRBV20-1 | CSARVLSAPRGQETQYF | TGCAGTGCTAGAGTTTTATCGGCCCCAAGGGGCCAAGAGACCCAGTACTTC
TRBJ1-1 | - | few | TRBV10-3 | CAISESEGLNTEAFF | TGTGCCATCAGTGAGTCGGAGGGTCTGAACACTGAAGCTTTCTTT
TRBJ2-3 | TRBD2 | - | TRBV6-1 | CASTALAGGGDTQYF | TGTGCCAGCACCGCACTAGCGGGAGGCGGTGATACGCAGTATTTT
TRBJ2-7 | TRBD1 | many | TRBV6-1 | CASTIGQGAREQYF | TGTGCCAGCACCATCGGACAGGGGGCGAGAGAGCAGTACTTC
TRBJ2-3 | TRBD2 | many | TRBV12-3/TRBV12-4 | CASKLGAGGYTDTQYF | TGTGCCAGCAAACTGGGGGCGGGAGGATACACAGATACGCAGTATTTT
TRBJ2-7 | TRBD2 | many | TRBV6-2/TRBV6-3 | CASSYAIAGSYEQYF | TGTGCCAGCAGTTACGCGATAGCGGGTTCCTACGAGCAGTACTTC
TRBJ2-1 | - | - | TRBV5-1 | CASSRTTGGLNEQFF | TGCGCCAGCAGCCGAACAACTGGGGGTTTGAATGAGCAGTTCTTC
TRBJ2-7 | - | - | TRBV7-2 | CASSRRRSSYEQYF | TGTGCCAGCAGCCGACGGCGGAGCTCCTACGAGCAGTACTTC
TRBJ2-1 | TRBD2 | many | TRBV5-1 | CASSLGLAGALYNEQFF | TGCGCCAGCAGCTTGGGACTAGCGGGAGCGCTCTACAATGAGCAGTTCTTC
TRBJ1-1 | - | many | TRBV3-1 | CASSTYRDPQREAFF | TGTGCCAGCAGCACCTACCGGGACCCTCAAAGGGAAGCTTTCTTT
TRBJ1-1 | - | many | TRBV9 | CASSVGAISEAFF | TGTGCCAGCAGCGTCGGGGCGATAAGTGAAGCTTTCTTT
TRBJ2-3 | - | - | TRBV20-1 | CSAGDLAGTDTQYF | TGCAGTGCGGGGGACTTAGCGGGCACAGATACGCAGTATTTT
TRBJ1-1 | - | many | TRBV10-3 | CAISAQGMNTEAFF | TGTGCCATCAGTGCGCAGGGAATGAACACTGAAGCTTTCTTT
TRBJ1-6 | - | many | TRBV30 | CAWSLQGPSPLHF | TGTGCCTGGAGCCTACAAGGTCCCTCACCCCTCCACTTT